The 23 T cell receptor beta chains in this list originate from one sample, sequenced in a study of shared clonotypes between healthy human individuals. This table comes from immunoSEQ multiplex PCR, and its TCRdb copy is limited to in-frame clones, with some not included. Seen here are some 530,000 clones, approximately 80% observed once, and the top ten hold about 12%. The sequenced sample was PBMCs. The source is a woman in her thirties or forties in good health. Some clones in this sample may be carry-over from other donors' samples.

The V gene is TRBV9, the J gene TRBJ2-1, with 10 bases fitting TRBD2. The CDR3 runs 14 residues. Germline V gene data show CDR1 as SGDLS and CDR2 as YYNGEE. V gave up 6 bases and J gave up 6 bases; unmatched junction bases: 6. The CDR3 loop is CASTGTSVGNEQFF. CDR3 DNA: TGTGCCAGCACGGGGACTAGCGTAGGCAATGAGCAGTTCTTC.

This chain uses TRBV18 with TRBJ2-5; maybe TRBD2 (5 bases). The CDR3 covers 14 residues. V lost 0 bases and J lost 7, with 12 bases in between. Per the germline V gene, CDR1 is KGHSH and CDR2 is LQKENI. CDR3 sequence: CASSPPSGHVTQYF. DNA of the CDR3: TGTGCCAGCTCACCACCCAGCGGTCATGTGACCCAGTACTTC. Combining the CDR3 with reference TRBV18 and TRBJ2-5 gives the whole variable domain NAGVMQNPRHLVRRRGQEARLRCSPMKGHSHVYWYRQLPEEGLKFMVYLQKENIIDESGMPKERFSAEFPKEGPSILRIQQVVRGDSAAYFCASSPPSGHVTQYFGPGTRLLVL.

The chain combines TRBV7-9 with TRBJ1-1, with D uncertain. The V end was cut by 6 bases, the J end by 1 base, with 6 bases between. The CDR3 runs to 12 residues. Per the germline V gene, CDR1 is SEHNR and CDR2 is FQNEAQ (reference sequence). CDR3 in DNA: TGTGCCAGCAGTCGACAGAACACTGAAGCTTTCTTT. It encodes CASSRQNTEAFF.

J is TRBJ2-6 and V is TRBV6-4; 9 bases fit TRBD1. V was pared by 5 bases and J by 2 bases, with 13 bases of the junction left unmatched. Germline V CDR1 and CDR2: MRHNA, SNTAGT. The CDR3 length is 19 residues. CDR3 sequence (DNA): TGTGCCAGCAGTTCGTCCGGGACAGGGTTATCTCCTGGGGCCAACGTCCTGACTTTC. Its protein is CASSSSGTGLSPGANVLTF.

The chain couples TRBV10-3 to TRBJ1-5, with D possibly matching TRBD1 (6 bases). The CDR3 spans 16 residues. Trimming left V 3 bases short and J 0 bases short, with 12 bases between. Germline CDR1 reads ENHRY; CDR2 reads SYGVKD. CDR3 residues: CAISDSTGNSNQPQHF. CDR3 bases: TGTGCCATCAGTGACTCCACAGGGAATAGCAATCAGCCCCAGCATTTT.

The chain uses TRBV30 and TRBJ1-2, with D perhaps TRBD1 (5 bases). Trimming removed 3 bases from V and 6 bases from J, with 8 bases in between. Germline V CDR1 and CDR2: GTSNPN, SVGIG (reference sequence). CDR3 length: 11 residues. The CDR3 DNA reads as TGTGCCTGGAGGGCAGGGCATGGCTACACCTTC. Its translation is CAWRAGHGYTF.

V gene TRBV25-1 combines with J gene TRBJ2-1, with 10 positions matching TRBD1. V lost 3 bases to trimming and J lost 6 bases; unmatched junction nucleotides: 8. The CDR3 sequence is 16 residues long. Germline-derived CDR1 and CDR2 are MGHDK and SYGVNS. CDR3 region: CASSDSTRTGGNEQFF. In DNA form, the CDR3 reads TGTGCCAGCAGTGATTCTACAAGGACAGGGGGCAATGAGCAGTTCTTC.

V gene TRBV28 combines with J gene TRBJ2-7; weak D call: TRBD2 (5 bases). CDR3 length: 11 residues. CDR1 is MDHEN, CDR2 SYDVKM, per germline. V was cut by 6 bases and J by 9 bases, with 12 bases left in between. Written as DNA, the CDR3 is TGTGCCAGCAGAACCTTGGCGGGGCAGTACTTC. Its protein is CASRTLAGQYF.

This chain links TRBV9 with TRBJ1-2; D ambiguous. This CDR3 is 14 amino acids long. Germline loops: CDR1 SGDLS, CDR2 YYNGEE. The V gene lost 2 bases and the J gene lost 6 bases, with 14 bases spanning the gap. This CDR3 reads CASSVSLIAHGYTF. CDR3 sequence (DNA): TGTGCCAGCAGCGTTTCCCTTATTGCACATGGCTACACCTTC.

V is TRBV2 and J is TRBJ2-1, with no clear D. The V and J ends lost 4 bases and 8 bases respectively, with 12 bases between them. Germline V gives CDR1 SNHLY, CDR2 FYNNEI. There are 13 residues in the CDR3. CDR3 residues: CASSGARVHEQFF. The CDR3 DNA reads TGTGCCAGCAGTGGGGCACGGGTCCATGAGCAGTTCTTC.

The chain recombines TRBV5-4 with TRBJ2-7; D tentatively fits TRBD1 or TRBD2 (5 bases each). Germline CDR1 is SGHNT and CDR2 is YYREEE (reference sequence). There are 14 residues in the CDR3. Trimming shortened V by 4 bases and J by 2 bases, and 13 bases separated the two germline ends. CDR3 region: CASSPGTVAYEQYF. The CDR3 bases are TGTGCCAGCAGCCCAGGGACCGTTGCCTACGAGCAGTACTTC.

The rearrangement joins TRBV7-6 to TRBJ2-1; 7 nucleotides match TRBD2. The CDR3 is made up of 15 amino acids. V dropped 3 bases and J dropped 2; count of bases not matched to a gene: 4. Germline CDR1 is SGHVS and CDR2 is FNYEAQ. CDR3 residues: CASSFPSGAYNEQFF. The CDR3, as DNA: TGTGCCAGCAGCTTTCCTAGCGGCGCCTACAATGAGCAGTTCTTC.

This rearrangement joins TRBV29-1 to TRBJ1-1, with 7 nucleotides matching TRBD1. The germline V gene has CDR1 SQVTM and CDR2 ANQGSEA. The CDR3 contains 12 residues. Trimming took 8 bases from V and 6 from J; bases not matched to a gene: 9. CDR3 protein: CSPTGVFSEAFF. In nucleotides, the CDR3 is TGCAGCCCCACAGGGGTTTTTTCTGAAGCTTTCTTT.

This chain links TRBV5-5 with TRBJ1-4; D is possibly TRBD1 (6 bases). This CDR3 has 16 residues. Germline CDR1 is SGHKS and CDR2 is YYEKEE (reference sequence). V dropped 6 bases and J dropped 0 bases, with 15 bases sitting between them. CDR3 in DNA: TGTGCCAGCACACGGGACACAACTGCAACTAATGAAAAACTGTTTTTT. Translating it yields CASTRDTTATNEKLFF.

The sample holds a few counts of this clone. The chain uses TRBV2 and TRBJ1-2; TRBD1 matches at 7 bases. CDR3 length: 15 residues. Germline V gene data show CDR1 as SNHLY and CDR2 as FYNNEI. J lost 7 bases, V lost 1 base, and 9 bases had no gene match. The CDR3 nucleotides are TGTGCCAGCAGTGAAGGGGAGGGGGCTCGTATTGGCTACACCTTC. Its translation: CASSEGEGARIGYTF.

This clone was detected a few times. At one end the junction does not follow the germline gene, possibly because of a read error. CDR3 region: CASSLEEGSWGLF. The CDR3 DNA reads as TGTGCCAGCAGCTTAGAAGAAGGCAGTTGGGGTCTCTTT. The chain recombines TRBV7-9 with TRBJ1-1; D remains ambiguous. The CDR3 length is 13 residues. Germline-derived CDR1 and CDR2 are SEHNR and FQNEAQ (reference sequence).

The rearrangement uses TRBV2 and TRBJ2-1; tentative D call: TRBD1 (7 bases). Germline V gene data show CDR1 as SNHLY and CDR2 as FYNNEI. This CDR3 region has 15 residues. V dropped 4 bases and J dropped 0 bases, with 10 bases sitting between them. The CDR3 nucleotides read TGTGCCAGCAGTGTCCAGGGGGGCTCCTACAATGAGCAGTTCTTC. Translation gives CASSVQGGSYNEQFF.

J is TRBJ2-3 and V is TRBV2, with 8 nucleotides matching TRBD1. The CDR3 length is 16 residues. Germline V lookup: CDR1 SNHLY, CDR2 FYNNEI. The junction had 5 bases not matched to a gene; V was cut back by 0 bases and J by 3 bases. For the CDR3, the DNA is TGTGCCAGCAGTGAAGCGCGGACAGGGTGGACAGATACGCAGTATTTT. The encoded protein is CASSEARTGWTDTQYF.

The V gene is TRBV29-1, the J gene TRBJ2-3; D remains unclear. The CDR3 is 13 amino acids. The germline V and J ends were trimmed by 4 bases and 0 bases, with 8 bases remaining between them. CDR1 is SQVTM, CDR2 ANQGSEA, per germline. The CDR3 DNA follows: TGCAGCGTTGTAGACGGAAGCACAGATACGCAGTATTTT. Encoded protein: CSVVDGSTDTQYF.

This rearrangement joins TRBV28 to TRBJ2-3, with 12 bases identical to TRBD2. V shed 6 bases and J 7 bases; nucleotides not matched to a gene: 11. CDR1 is MDHEN, CDR2 SYDVKM, per germline. The CDR3 has 16 amino acids. This chain's CDR3 is CASSETSGSRVYTQYF. The CDR3, as DNA: TGTGCCAGCAGCGAGACTAGCGGGAGTCGGGTTTATACGCAGTATTTT.

The chain has TRBV29-1 and TRBJ2-7; D may be TRBD2 (5 bases). Trimming removed 5 bases at V and 0 bases at J, with 8 bases between. This CDR3 is 12 amino acids long. The germline CDR1 and CDR2 sequences are SQVTM and ANQGSEA. Here the CDR3 reads CSVFGSSYEQYF. In nucleotides, the CDR3 is TGCAGCGTTTTTGGGAGCTCCTACGAGCAGTACTTC.

V is TRBV19 and J is TRBJ1-1, with D possibly matching TRBD1 (5 bases). CDR3 length: 15 amino acids. The V gene lost 5 bases and the J gene lost 3 bases, with 16 bases spanning the gap. Germline V CDR1 and CDR2: LNHDA, SQIVND (reference sequence). CDR3 nucleotide sequence: TGTGCCAGTAGTCTCTCCGGGACCCGCGACACTGAAGCTTTCTTT. It translates to CASSLSGTRDTEAFF.

The rearrangement joins TRBV2 to TRBJ2-1, with D uncertain. CDR3 length: 14 amino acids. Trimming pared 2 bases from V and 8 bases from J, leaving 13 bases between. The germline V gene encodes CDR1 SNHLY and CDR2 FYNNEI. CDR3 bases: TGTGCCAGCAGTGAACTGGGCCAGTTCGATGAGCAGTTCTTC. It translates to CASSELGQFDEQFF.